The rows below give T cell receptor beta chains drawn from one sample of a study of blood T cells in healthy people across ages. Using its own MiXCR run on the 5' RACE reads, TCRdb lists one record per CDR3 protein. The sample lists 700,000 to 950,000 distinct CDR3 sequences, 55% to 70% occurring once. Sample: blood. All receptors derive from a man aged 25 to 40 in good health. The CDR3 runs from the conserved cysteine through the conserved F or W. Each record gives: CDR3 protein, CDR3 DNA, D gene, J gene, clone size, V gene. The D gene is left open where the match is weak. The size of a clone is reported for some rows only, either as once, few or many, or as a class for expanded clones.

CDR3: CASSIGPFGDTGELFF; DNA: TGTGCCAGCAGCATTGGGCCCTTTGGTGACACCGGGGAGCTGTTTTTT; D: .; J: TRBJ2-2; size: .; V: TRBV9
CDR3: CASSPQGRDGYTF; DNA: TGTGCCAGCAGCCCCCAGGGACGCGATGGCTACACCTTC; D: .; J: TRBJ1-2; size: .; V: TRBV5-5
CDR3: CSASRLQGTVHEQYF; DNA: TGCAGTGCTAGTCGTCTACAGGGTACCGTCCACGAGCAGTACTTC; D: .; J: TRBJ2-7; size: .; V: TRBV20-1
CDR3: CASSLIYTQYF; DNA: TGTGCCAGCAGCTTAATATATACGCAGTATTTT; D: .; J: TRBJ2-3; size: .; V: TRBV7-2
CDR3: CSARSPIGVSEQYF; DNA: TGCAGTGCTAGGTCACCTATAGGCGTCAGCGAGCAGTACTTC; D: .; J: TRBJ2-7; size: .; V: TRBV20-1
CDR3: CASSHRTDSTDTQYF; DNA: TGTGCCAGCAGCCACCGGACTGACAGCACAGATACGCAGTATTTT; D: .; J: TRBJ2-3; size: .; V: TRBV6-5
CDR3: CASSPGTGFSTDTQYF; DNA: TGTGCCAGCAGCCCAGGTACCGGATTTAGCACAGATACGCAGTATTTT; D: .; J: TRBJ2-3; size: .; V: TRBV5-5
CDR3: CASSPGRGADTEAFF; DNA: TGTGCCAGCAGCCCGGGACGCGGGGCCGACACTGAAGCTTTCTTT; D: .; J: TRBJ1-1; size: .; V: TRBV7-6
CDR3: CSVSSEGGYGYTF; DNA: TGCAGTGTCAGCAGTGAGGGCGGCTATGGCTACACCTTC; D: .; J: TRBJ1-2; size: .; V: TRBV20-1
CDR3: CASLSTGGGGYTF; DNA: TGTGCCAGCCTGTCCACAGGAGGCGGCGGCTACACCTTC; D: .; J: TRBJ1-2; size: .; V: TRBV12-3/TRBV12-4
CDR3: CSVYGLAGGPTDTQYF; DNA: TGCAGCGTTTATGGACTAGCGGGAGGGCCGACAGATACGCAGTATTTT; D: TRBD2; J: TRBJ2-3; size: .; V: TRBV29-1
CDR3: CASSHGTASNQPQHF; DNA: TGTGCCAGCAGTCACGGGACGGCTAGCAATCAGCCCCAGCATTTT; D: .; J: TRBJ1-5; size: few; V: TRBV6-6
CDR3: CATSDNGGTQYF; DNA: TGTGCCACCAGTGATAATGGGGGGACCCAGTACTTC; D: .; J: TRBJ2-5; size: .; V: TRBV24-1
CDR3: CSVVETDQGTQYF; DNA: TGCAGCGTTGTTGAGACAGACCAAGGTACGCAGTATTTT; D: .; J: TRBJ2-3; size: few; V: TRBV29-1
CDR3: CASSFGQGFSYEQYF; DNA: TGTGCCAGCAGTTTTGGACAGGGATTCTCCTACGAGCAGTACTTC; D: TRBD1; J: TRBJ2-7; size: .; V: TRBV28
CDR3: CASSPIAGNPYEQYF; DNA: TGTGCCAGCAGCCCTATAGCGGGCAACCCCTACGAGCAGTACTTC; D: TRBD2; J: TRBJ2-7; size: .; V: TRBV4-2
CDR3: CASSASSGGANEQFF; DNA: TGTGCCAGCAGTGCTTCTAGCGGGGGGGCCAATGAGCAGTTCTTC; D: TRBD2; J: TRBJ2-1; size: .; V: TRBV2
CDR3: CASSTRLVEQYF; DNA: TGTGCCAGCAGCACCAGACTAGTTGAGCAGTACTTC; D: .; J: TRBJ2-5; size: .; V: TRBV7-2
CDR3: CSAADRATNEKLFF; DNA: TGCAGTGCGGCGGACAGGGCAACTAATGAAAAACTGTTTTTT; D: TRBD1; J: TRBJ1-4; size: once; V: TRBV20-1
CDR3: CASSLLPEGGYTF; DNA: TGTGCCAGCAGTCTCCTGCCTGAAGGAGGCTACACCTTC; D: .; J: TRBJ1-2; size: .; V: TRBV12-3/TRBV12-4
CDR3: CSAGYALEQYF; DNA: TGCAGTGCGGGGTATGCCCTCGAGCAGTACTTC; D: .; J: TRBJ2-7; size: once; V: TRBV20-1
CDR3: CSARDYLTGGIYNEQFF; DNA: TGCAGTGCTAGAGACTATTTGACAGGGGGCATCTACAATGAGCAGTTCTTC; D: TRBD1; J: TRBJ2-1; size: .; V: TRBV20-1
CDR3: CASSVEVGLGNIQYF; DNA: TGTGCCAGCAGCGTAGAGGTAGGGTTAGGAAACATTCAGTACTTC; D: .; J: TRBJ2-4; size: .; V: TRBV9
CDR3: CASSQSLYNEQFF; DNA: TGTGCCAGCAGCCAATCGTTATACAATGAGCAGTTCTTC; D: .; J: TRBJ2-1; size: .; V: TRBV7-9
CDR3: CAWGGQTKLYEQYF; DNA: TGTGCCTGGGGCGGACAGACAAAGCTCTACGAGCAGTACTTC; D: .; J: TRBJ2-7; size: .; V: TRBV30
CDR3: CASSILAGGYNEQFF; DNA: TGCGCCAGCAGCATTCTAGCGGGAGGCTACAATGAGCAGTTCTTC; D: TRBD2; J: TRBJ2-1; size: .; V: TRBV4-3
CDR3: CSARGGAGNTDTQYF; DNA: TGCAGTGCTAGGGGGGGGGCGGGAAACACAGATACGCAGTATTTT; D: .; J: TRBJ2-3; size: .; V: TRBV20-1
CDR3: CAISESGMDTEAFF; DNA: TGTGCCATCAGTGAGTCGGGGATGGACACTGAAGCTTTCTTT; D: .; J: TRBJ1-1; size: .; V: TRBV10-3
CDR3: CASRSMLGAIAGPRNEQYF; DNA: TGTGCCAGCAGATCCATGCTCGGGGCTATAGCGGGACCCAGAAACGAGCAGTACTTC; D: TRBD2; J: TRBJ2-7; size: once; V: TRBV6-1
CDR3: CASSEGIGTGGIQYF; DNA: TGTGCCAGCAGTGAAGGAATAGGGACAGGGGGAATTCAGTACTTC; D: TRBD1; J: TRBJ2-4; size: .; V: TRBV6-1
CDR3: CASSRSGGHNEQFF; DNA: TGTGCCAGCAGTCGTAGCGGGGGCCACAATGAGCAGTTCTTC; D: TRBD2; J: TRBJ2-1; size: .; V: TRBV6-5
CDR3: CAWSVLGLGSYEQYF; DNA: TGTGCCTGGAGTGTGTTAGGTCTTGGATCCTACGAGCAGTACTTC; D: .; J: TRBJ2-7; size: .; V: TRBV30
CDR3: CAGRGTELYGYTF; DNA: TGCGCCGGCAGAGGGACAGAGCTTTATGGCTACACCTTC; D: TRBD1; J: TRBJ1-2; size: .; V: TRBV5-1
CDR3: CASSGYGYTF; DNA: TGTGCCAGCAGTGGGTATGGCTACACCTTC; D: .; J: TRBJ1-2; size: few; V: TRBV9
CDR3: CSASKQSNEQFF; DNA: TGCAGTGCTAGCAAACAGAGCAATGAGCAGTTCTTC; D: .; J: TRBJ2-1; size: many; V: TRBV20-1
CDR3: CASSPRATENYGYTF; DNA: TGTGCCAGCAGCCCTAGGGCGACAGAAAACTATGGCTACACCTTC; D: .; J: TRBJ1-2; size: .; V: TRBV7-2
CDR3: CASSQEDRGATDTQYF; DNA: TGTGCCAGCAGCCAGGAAGACAGGGGGGCCACAGATACGCAGTATTTT; D: TRBD1; J: TRBJ2-3; size: few; V: TRBV3-1
CDR3: CASSVDSGQRRFEAFF; DNA: TGTGCCAGCAGCGTAGACAGTGGCCAGCGCCGATTTGAAGCTTTCTTT; D: .; J: TRBJ1-1; size: .; V: TRBV9
CDR3: CASSQARGPSDTQYF; DNA: TGTGCCAGCAGCCAAGCGCGGGGGCCCTCAGATACGCAGTATTTT; D: .; J: TRBJ2-3; size: .; V: TRBV3-1
CDR3: CSAPYSGAHGYTF; DNA: TGCAGTGCTCCTTATTCAGGGGCCCATGGCTACACCTTC; D: .; J: TRBJ1-2; size: few; V: TRBV20-1
CDR3: CAISESMGAQETQYF; DNA: TGTGCCATCAGTGAGTCGATGGGGGCACAAGAGACCCAGTACTTC; D: .; J: TRBJ2-5; size: .; V: TRBV10-3
CDR3: CATSRGADLSSYNEQFF; DNA: TGTGCCACCAGCAGGGGAGCGGACTTGAGCTCCTACAATGAGCAGTTCTTC; D: .; J: TRBJ2-1; size: once; V: TRBV15
CDR3: CASSYRSGTGEKGNQPQHF; DNA: TGTGCCAGCAGTTACCGTTCCGGGACAGGGGAAAAGGGCAATCAGCCCCAGCATTTT; D: TRBD1; J: TRBJ1-5; size: .; V: TRBV6-2/TRBV6-3
CDR3: CSVGELAGGYEQYF; DNA: TGCAGCGTTGGCGAGCTAGCGGGAGGTTACGAGCAGTACTTC; D: TRBD2; J: TRBJ2-7; size: .; V: TRBV29-1
CDR3: CASSYRQTRSSRLHEQYF; DNA: TGTGCCAGCAGTTATCGCCAAACTAGGTCGTCGAGGCTCCACGAGCAGTACTTC; D: .; J: TRBJ2-7; size: .; V: TRBV6-2/TRBV6-3